The 26 T cell receptor beta chains listed next were all sequenced from one sample in a study of blood T cells in healthy people across ages (dated by TCRdb to between 2015 and 2016). Libraries came from 5' RACE. Sequencing relied on an Illumina HiSeq 2500. A second PCR of 7 to 11 cycles was run with a J-beta primer mix and a sample-barcoded 5' primer. TCRdb reprocessing: public reads trimmed at Q25 with fastp, clones called with MiXCR, in-frame beta chains kept. Rows matching on CDR3 protein sequence are summarized as one entry with the most common DNA and genes. The sample table records hundreds of thousands of distinct CDR3 sequences; 50% to 65% of these occur just once. Under 50% of the sample is taken by the ten largest. Sequenced sample: blood. These receptors originate from a man older than 75 in good health.

The rearrangement uses TRBV20-1 and TRBJ1-2, with D possibly TRBD1 on 5 matching bases. Germline lookup yields CDR1 DFQATT and CDR2 SNEGSKA (reference sequence). This CDR3 is built from 12 residues. The V gene lost 3 bases and the J gene lost 5 bases, with 10 bases spanning the gap. The CDR3: CSARTDNYGYTF. CDR3 coding DNA: TGCAGTGCTAGGACAGATAATTATGGCTACACCTTC.

The chain combines TRBV27 with TRBJ2-7, with D possibly matching TRBD1 (6 bases). The CDR3 is made up of 14 amino acids. Trimming took off 3 bases at V and 3 bases at J, with 12 bases between the two ends. Germline-derived CDR1 and CDR2 are MNHEY and SMNVEV (reference sequence). The CDR3 here is CASSLNRVFYEQYF. The CDR3 DNA sequence: TGTGCCAGCAGTTTGAACAGGGTTTTCTACGAGCAGTACTTC.

The CDR3 here is CASSQGSGRSQETQYF. DNA of the CDR3: TGTGCCAGCAGCCAAGGTAGCGGGAGGTCCCAAGAGACCCAGTACTTC. The rearrangement joins TRBV9 to TRBJ2-5; TRBD2 aligns across 10 bases. V gave up 4 bases and J gave up 1 base; unmatched junction bases: 7. This CDR3 spans 16 amino acids. The germline CDR1 and CDR2 sequences are SGDLS and YYNGEE. Drawing the rest from reference TRBV9 and TRBJ2-5, the complete variable domain is DSGVTQTPKHLITATGQRVTLRCSPRSGDLSVYWYQQSLDQGLQFLIQYYNGEERAKGNILERFSAQQFPDLHSELNLSSLELGDSALYFCASSQGSGRSQETQYFGPGTRLLVL.

This clonotype has only one observation. The V gene is TRBV10-3, the J gene TRBJ1-5; 7 bases line up with TRBD1. CDR1 ENHRY and CDR2 SYGVKD come from the germline V gene. V gave up 0 bases and J gave up 3 bases; unmatched junction bases: 8. This CDR3 spans 17 amino acids. CDR3 nucleotide sequence: TGTGCCATCAGTGAGTCGAGGCCGACAGGGTTCAATCAGCCCCAGCATTTT. Amino acids: CAISESRPTGFNQPQHF.

The genes are TRBV29-1 and TRBJ2-2; no clear D. This CDR3 has 14 amino acids. V lost 4 bases to trimming and J lost 1 base, with 10 bases between them. Per the germline V gene, CDR1 is SQVTM and CDR2 is ANQGSEA. The CDR3, as DNA: TGCAGCGTTGTTTTAAGAGGGAACACCGGGGAGCTGTTTTTT. Protein product: CSVVLRGNTGELFF.

The CDR3 nucleotides are TGCGCCAGCAGGTTAGCGCTCCAAGAGACCCAGTACTTC. This encodes CASRLALQETQYF. The rearrangement uses TRBV5-1 and TRBJ2-5; D perhaps matches TRBD2 (5 bases). Germline CDR1 and CDR2: SGHRS and YFSETQ. Trimming removed 5 bases at V and 1 base at J, with 9 bases between. The CDR3 totals 13 residues.

This clonotype was seen a handful of times. V gene TRBV12-3 or TRBV12-4 combines with J gene TRBJ2-7, with TRBD2 matching 9 bases. This CDR3 is built from 13 residues. The J segment lost 6 bases and the V segment lost 2 bases, leaving 2 bases of the junction unmatched. Here the CDR3 reads CASSLNSGSEQYF. The CDR3 DNA sequence: TGTGCCAGCAGTTTAAATAGCGGGAGCGAGCAGTACTTC.

This clonotype has only a few counts. The V gene is TRBV30, the J gene TRBJ2-6; D call uncertain. CDR3 length equals 14 residues. In germline, CDR1 is GTSNPN, CDR2 SVGIG (reference sequence). V shed 2 bases and J shed 3 bases, with 8 bases lying between them. The CDR3 sequence is CAWSLADGANVLTF. CDR3 DNA: TGTGCCTGGAGTTTAGCCGATGGGGCCAACGTCCTGACTTTC. Full variable domain (remainder filled in from reference TRBV30 and TRBJ2-6): SQTIHQWPATLVQPVGSPLSLECTVEGTSNPNLYWYRQAAGRGLQLLFYSVGIGQISSEVPQNLSASRPQDRQFILSSKKLLLSDSGFYLCAWSLADGANVLTFGAGSRLTVL.

The J gene is TRBJ2-1, the V gene TRBV28, with a possible D match to TRBD2 (6 bases). V was pared by 3 bases and J by 3 bases, with 18 bases between. Germline V lookup: CDR1 MDHEN, CDR2 SYDVKM. The CDR3 runs 17 residues. Here the CDR3 DNA reads TGTGCCAGCAGTTTCCCTCGTACGGGAGCAAACTACAATGAGCAGTTCTTC. Its protein is CASSFPRTGANYNEQFF. The whole variable domain, filled in from reference TRBV28 and TRBJ2-1, reads DVKVTQSSRYLVKRTGEKVFLECVQDMDHENMFWYRQDPGLGLRLIYFSYDVKMKEKGDIPEGYSVSREKKERFSLILESASTNQTSMYLCASSFPRTGANYNEQFFGPGTRLTVL.

The rearrangement uses TRBV20-1 and TRBJ2-5; 10 bases match TRBD2. J gave up 9 bases and V 5 bases, and 9 bases lay outside the gene matches. Germline CDR1 is DFQATT and CDR2 is SNEGSKA (reference sequence). This CDR3 has 13 residues. The CDR3 loop reads CSAQPTSGKAQYF. CDR3 DNA sequence: TGCAGTGCTCAACCAACTAGCGGGAAGGCCCAGTACTTC.

This clonotype was detected only a few times. The V and J genes are TRBV18 and TRBJ2-1; maybe TRBD2 (6 bases). Trimming left V 8 bases short and J 2 bases short, with 19 bases between. This CDR3 spans 16 amino acids. Germline V gene data show CDR1 as KGHSH and CDR2 as LQKENI. The CDR3 loop is CASRETGSGPYNEQFF. The CDR3, as DNA: TGTGCCAGCCGGGAGACGGGATCAGGGCCCTACAATGAGCAGTTCTTC.

V gene TRBV28 combines with J gene TRBJ2-7, with 8 bases lining up with TRBD1. There are 15 residues in the CDR3. Looked up from germline, CDR1 is MDHEN and CDR2 is SYDVKM. J was trimmed by 6 bases and V by 7 bases; bases with no gene match: 14. Here the CDR3 DNA reads TGTGCCAGCACTTTCCCCGGCAGGGGGCTGGCCGAGCAGTACTTC. This codes for CASTFPGRGLAEQYF.

This clonotype turned up a few times. CDR3 residues: CSARNDRISSYEQYF. The DNA for the CDR3 is TGCAGTGCTAGAAATGATCGGATCAGCTCCTACGAGCAGTACTTC. This chain connects TRBV20-1 to TRBJ2-7; D remains unclear. In germline, CDR1 is DFQATT, CDR2 SNEGSKA (reference sequence). The CDR3 spans 15 residues. With 2 bases removed from V and 0 bases from J, the gap between germline ends came to 14 bases.

The V and J genes are TRBV6-6 and TRBJ2-6; D ambiguous. Germline V lookup: CDR1 MNHNY, CDR2 SVGAGI (reference sequence). Trimming pared 8 bases from V and 12 bases from J, leaving 8 bases between. CDR3 size: 10 residues. DNA for the CDR3: TGTGCCAGCGCGAGGAGCGTCCTGACTTTC. Residues: CASARSVLTF.

In this sample, this clonotype turned up a few times. The rearrangement uses TRBV6-1 and TRBJ2-7; no clear D. Germline CDR1 and CDR2: MNHNS and SASEGT. The CDR3 has 17 residues. The V and J ends lost 0 bases and 3 bases respectively, with 18 bases between them. Here the CDR3 reads CASSEAVSRFVSYEQYF. The CDR3 DNA sequence: TGTGCCAGCAGTGAAGCGGTGAGCAGGTTTGTAAGCTACGAGCAGTACTTC.

This clonotype came up a few times. This chain joins TRBV9 and TRBJ2-3; TRBD2 agrees at 14 bases. CDR3 size: 17 residues. V lost 4 bases, J lost 6 bases, and 10 bases stayed unmatched. CDR1 and CDR2 (germline): SGDLS, YYNGEE. CDR3 in amino acids: CASSLGTSGRSADTQYF. The CDR3 DNA reads TGTGCCAGCAGCCTCGGGACTAGCGGGAGATCGGCGGATACGCAGTATTTT.

This clonotype was counted only a few times. The rearrangement uses TRBV25-1 and TRBJ2-3; no clear D. This CDR3 contains 13 residues. Trimming took off 3 bases at V and 4 bases at J, with 8 bases between the two ends. Germline V gene lookup returns CDR1 MGHDK and CDR2 SYGVNS. The CDR3, as DNA: TGTGCCAGCAGTGAGGGGTGGCCAGATACGCAGTATTTT. Protein: CASSEGWPDTQYF.

The rearrangement links TRBV21-1 to TRBJ2-7; TRBD1, as called in the table, went unchecked against the DNA. TRBV21-1 is listed as a pseudogene. This CDR3 region has 16 residues. In DNA form, the CDR3 reads TGTGCCAGCAGCAGTAGGGGTCCAGGGACAGGGTTTGATGGGTACTTC. This translates into CASSSRGPGTGFDGYF.

This clonotype was counted at least ten times. V usage is TRBV29-1 and J usage is TRBJ2-3; 11 positions agree with TRBD2. CDR3 size: 14 residues. Trimming took 3 bases from V and 6 from J; bases not matched to a gene: 5. In germline, CDR1 is SQVTM, CDR2 ANQGSEA. The CDR3 region has the DNA TGCAGCGTTGAGCTAGCGGGAGGCTTGGATACGCAGTATTTT. Translating it yields CSVELAGGLDTQYF.

This clonotype was observed a few times. The chain joins TRBV6-5 to TRBJ1-2, with TRBD1 as a possible D gene (6 bases). Per the germline V gene, CDR1 is MNHEY and CDR2 is SVGAGI. V was clipped by 8 bases and J by 0 bases, with 16 bases between them. The CDR3 covers 15 residues. The CDR3 here is CASYPGGRANYGYTF. The CDR3 DNA sequence: TGTGCCAGCTATCCGGGGGGGCGAGCTAACTATGGCTACACCTTC.

The chain couples TRBV20-1 to TRBJ1-5; 7 bases map to TRBD1. The germline V gene encodes CDR1 DFQATT and CDR2 SNEGSKA (reference sequence). This CDR3 comprises 14 residues. Unmatched junction bases numbered 10, after V lost 2 bases and J lost 9 bases. The CDR3 region has the DNA TGCAGTGCTAGAATTGACAGGGCCTCGGGGCCCCAGCATTTT. Protein sequence: CSARIDRASGPQHF.

This clonotype was seen more than once but under ten times. The J gene is TRBJ2-7, the V gene TRBV28; the D gene is possibly TRBD1 (5 bases). Germline lookup yields CDR1 MDHEN and CDR2 SYDVKM. V was clipped by 6 bases and J by 2 bases, with 14 bases between them. CDR3 length: 14 amino acids. DNA for the CDR3: TGTGCCAGCAGGCCTCAAGGGGCGCCCTACGAGCAGTACTTC. It codes for CASRPQGAPYEQYF.

The V gene is TRBV12-3 or TRBV12-4, the J gene TRBJ1-3, with D perhaps TRBD1 (5 bases). CDR3 length: 14 residues. The V end lost 8 bases, the J end lost 0 bases, and 11 bases lay between the germline ends. The CDR3 nucleotides read TGTGCCAGCGAAGCGGGGGACTCTGGAAACACCATATATTTT. Residues: CASEAGDSGNTIYF.

The chain uses TRBV5-1 and TRBJ2-1; D could derive from TRBD1 or TRBD2 (6 bases each). Trimming took 1 base from V and 0 from J, leaving 14 bases between them. Germline V lookup: CDR1 SGHRS, CDR2 YFSETQ. This CDR3 spans 17 amino acids. The CDR3 bases are TGCGCCAGCAGCTTGTTCGGGGGCGACAGCTCCTACAATGAGCAGTTCTTC. It yields the protein CASSLFGGDSSYNEQFF.

The gene calls are TRBV7-9 and TRBJ1-2; possibly TRBD1 for D (5 bases). Deletions cut 3 bases from V and 4 bases from J, with 9 bases between. The CDR3 has 13 residues. Germline V gene data show CDR1 as SEHNR and CDR2 as FQNEAQ (reference sequence). The CDR3 reads CASSLDQGYGYTF. In nucleotides, the CDR3 is TGTGCCAGCAGCTTGGATCAGGGCTATGGCTACACCTTC.

The rearrangement uses TRBV5-5 and TRBJ2-7; tentatively, D is TRBD2 (6 bases). Germline V gene data show CDR1 as SGHKS and CDR2 as YYEKEE (reference sequence). Trimming removed 1 base from V and 0 bases from J, with 11 bases in between. There are 15 residues in the CDR3. CDR3 bases: TGTGCCAGCAGCTTGCCCCAGGGACTCTCCTACGAGCAGTACTTC. Translated: CASSLPQGLSYEQYF.